This T cell receptor beta chain was sequenced for a study of T-cell memory formation after mild COVID-19. With 4 bases removed from V and 7 bases from J, the gap between germline ends came to 13 bases. Germline CDR1 is LGHDT and CDR2 is YNNKEL (reference sequence). This CDR3 comprises 14 residues. This clonotype has more than one count but fewer than ten. Its antigen remains unidentified. TCRdb re-called the 5' RACE reads through MiXCR, storing one row per CDR3 protein. Of 350,000 or so distinct CDR3 sequences in the sample, around 13% were seen once. Findings and caveats of the study: CD4/CD8 balance characterized clones contracting day 15 to 85, and CD4+ skew characterized later expanders. Second-wave clones with a day 37 peak had unconfirmed SARS-CoV-2 specificity.

Sequencing was carried out using PBMCs or a T cell subset sorted from them (not recorded which). This clonotype was obtained from a man between 18 and 35 years old who had mild COVID-19 (a few samples of this study predate the infection). Cell type and time point are not known. V usage is TRBV3-1 and J usage is TRBJ1-4; tentatively, D is TRBD1 (6 bases). CDR3 DNA sequence: TGTGCCAGCAGCCGAGGACAGCCCAGTGAAAAACTGTTTTTT. Its translation is CASSRGQPSEKLFF.